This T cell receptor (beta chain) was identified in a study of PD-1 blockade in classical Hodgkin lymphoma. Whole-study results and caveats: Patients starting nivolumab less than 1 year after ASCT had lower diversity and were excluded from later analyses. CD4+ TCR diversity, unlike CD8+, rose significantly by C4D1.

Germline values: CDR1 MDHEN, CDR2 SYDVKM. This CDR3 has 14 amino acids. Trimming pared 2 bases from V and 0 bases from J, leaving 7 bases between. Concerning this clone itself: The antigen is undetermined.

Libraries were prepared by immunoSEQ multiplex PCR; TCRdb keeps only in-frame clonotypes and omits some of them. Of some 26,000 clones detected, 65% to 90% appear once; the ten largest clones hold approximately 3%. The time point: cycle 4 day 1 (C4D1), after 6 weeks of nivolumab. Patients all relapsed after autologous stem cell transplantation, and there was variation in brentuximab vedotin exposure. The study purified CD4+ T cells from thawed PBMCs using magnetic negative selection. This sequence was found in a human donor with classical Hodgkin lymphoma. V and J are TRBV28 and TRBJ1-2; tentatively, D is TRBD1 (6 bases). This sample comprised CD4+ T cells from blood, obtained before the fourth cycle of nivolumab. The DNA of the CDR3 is TGTGCCAGCAGTTTAGGACAGACTAACTATGGCTACACCTTC. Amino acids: CASSLGQTNYGYTF.